This TCR beta chain came from a study of T cell changes during pregnancy in multiple sclerosis. Method: immunoSEQ multiplex PCR; TCRdb's copy keeps in-frame clones and lacks some. This repertoire shows about 38,000 clones, about 93% found once; its top ten account for roughly 0.38%. Trimming cost V 1 base and J 2 bases, with 11 bases left between them. The CDR3 runs 15 residues. Germline-derived CDR1 and CDR2 are SEHNR and FQNEAQ (reference sequence). The chain has TRBV7-9 and TRBJ2-5, with a possible D match to TRBD2 (5 bases). The starting material was CD4+ T cells from peripheral blood mononuclear cells, obtained after pregnancy. The TCR sequence derives from a female donor in good health, enrolled as a control in a pregnancy study. The CDR3 spells CASSLGGHSQETQYF. CDR3 nucleotide sequence: TGTGCCAGCAGCTTAGGAGGGCATTCACAAGAGACCCAGTACTTC.